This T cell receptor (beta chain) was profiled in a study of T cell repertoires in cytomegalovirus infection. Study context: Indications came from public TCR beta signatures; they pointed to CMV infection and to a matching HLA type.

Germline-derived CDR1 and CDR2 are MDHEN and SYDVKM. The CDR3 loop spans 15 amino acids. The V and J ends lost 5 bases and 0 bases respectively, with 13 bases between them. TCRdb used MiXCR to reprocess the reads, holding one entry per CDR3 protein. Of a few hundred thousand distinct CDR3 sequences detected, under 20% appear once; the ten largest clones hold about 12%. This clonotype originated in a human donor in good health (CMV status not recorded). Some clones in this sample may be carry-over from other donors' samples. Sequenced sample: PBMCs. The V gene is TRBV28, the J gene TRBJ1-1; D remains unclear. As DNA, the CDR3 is TGTGCCAGCAGTGTTAGAGTGAATTTGAACACTGAAGCTTTCTTT. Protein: CASSVRVNLNTEAFF.